The 23 T cell receptor beta chains in this list originate from one sample, sequenced in a study of T cells in Graves' hyperthyroidism and ophthalmopathy. RNA transcripts served as the template for amplifying TCR beta CDR3 regions. TCR CDR3 regions were first amplified by RT-PCR with HTBI primers. TCRdb re-analysed the multiplex PCR reads in MiXCR, keeping a single row per CDR3 protein. The sample includes some 400,000 distinct CDR3 sequences, about 18% of them seen just once. Sequences were obtained from blood. The receptors derive from a woman between 18 and 29 years old with Graves' hyperthyroidism.

With regard to this clonotype: A much larger clone sits a single nucleotide away, making a read error possible. The J gene is TRBJ2-7, the V gene TRBV12-3 or TRBV12-4; 7 bases fit TRBD2. Trimming cost V 8 bases and J 2 bases; bases outside gene matches: 3. The CDR3 sequence is 12 residues long. This chain's CDR3 is CASGGGTYEQYV. CDR3 coding DNA: TGTGCCAGCGGCGGGGGAACCTACGAGCAGTACGTC.

This clonotype was observed at least ten times. The chain has TRBV30 and TRBJ2-7, with D possibly TRBD1 on 5 matching bases. From germline, CDR1 is GTSNPN and CDR2 SVGIG (reference sequence). The length of the CDR3 is 15 residues. V was cut by 3 bases and J by 0 bases, with 15 bases left in between. CDR3 bases: TGTGCCTGGAGCGGCCCGACAGCCCTCTCCTACGAGCAGTACTTC. This translates into CAWSGPTALSYEQYF. Together with reference TRBV30 and TRBJ2-7, the CDR3 gives the full variable domain: SQTIHQWPATLVQPVGSPLSLECTVEGTSNPNLYWYRQAAGRGLQLLFYSVGIGQISSEVPQNLSASRPQDRQFILSSKKLLLSDSGFYLCAWSGPTALSYEQYFGPGTRLTVT.

This clonotype was seen a few times. The chain's CDR3 is CASSPGTGLKKLFF. The DNA of the CDR3 is TGTGCCAGCAGCCCCGGGACAGGGTTAAAAAAACTGTTTTTT. The V gene is TRBV12-3 or TRBV12-4, the J gene TRBJ1-4, with 9 bases that match TRBD1. V was clipped by 6 bases and J by 9 bases; unmatched bases: 8. The CDR3 consists of 14 residues.

CDR3 sequence: CASSRFPGANTGELFF. CDR3 in DNA: TGTGCCAGCTCACGGTTCCCAGGGGCGAACACCGGGGAGCTGTTTTTT. The chain uses TRBV18 and TRBJ2-2, with a possible D match to TRBD1 (6 bases). Trimming removed 4 bases at V and 0 bases at J, with 12 bases between. The length of the CDR3 is 16 residues. CDR1 is KGHSH, CDR2 LQKENI, per germline.

This clonotype has a count of ten or more. This rearrangement joins TRBV12-3 or TRBV12-4 to TRBJ2-6, with D perhaps matching TRBD2 (6 bases). The germline V and J ends were trimmed by 5 bases and 10 bases, with 12 bases remaining between them. The CDR3 is 13 residues long. CDR3 residues: CASSPGRLNVLTF. The CDR3, as DNA: TGTGCCAGCAGTCCCGGGAGATTGAACGTCCTGACTTTC.

This clonotype has a count of ten or more. The chain recombines TRBV6-1 with TRBJ2-4, with D possibly being TRBD1 (6 bases). The V and J ends lost 6 bases and 5 bases respectively, with 11 bases between them. From germline, CDR1 is MNHNS and CDR2 SASEGT. The CDR3 extends over 13 amino acids. CDR3 loop: CASSLQGENIQYF. In DNA, the CDR3 is TGTGCCAGCAGCCTACAGGGAGAAAACATTCAGTACTTC.

This clonotype was counted at least ten times. The CDR3 is CASLTQGNTEAFF. For the CDR3, the DNA is TGTGCCAGCCTAACCCAGGGGAACACTGAAGCTTTCTTT. The chain is built from TRBV28 and TRBJ1-1, with D maybe TRBD1 (5 bases). V was cut by 8 bases and J by 1 base, with 11 bases left in between. This CDR3 has 13 residues. Germline loops: CDR1 MDHEN, CDR2 SYDVKM. The variable domain in full, completed from reference TRBV28 and TRBJ1-1, reads DVKVTQSSRYLVKRTGEKVFLECVQDMDHENMFWYRQDPGLGLRLIYFSYDVKMKEKGDIPEGYSVSREKKERFSLILESASTNQTSMYLCASLTQGNTEAFFGQGTRLTVV.

A word on this clonotype: The junction departs from the called germline gene at one end, perhaps through a read error. This chain connects TRBV2 to TRBJ2-4; maybe TRBD1 (6 bases). This CDR3 comprises 12 residues. Germline V gene data show CDR1 as SNHLY and CDR2 as FYNNEI. The CDR3 DNA is TGTGTCAGTGAACAGGGTAAAAACATTAAGTACTTC. Its translation: CVSEQGKNIKYF.

The chain is built from TRBV5-1 and TRBJ1-1; perhaps TRBD1 as D (6 bases). There are 16 residues in the CDR3. V lost 4 bases to trimming and J lost 0 bases, with 16 bases between them. The germline V gene encodes CDR1 SGHRS and CDR2 YFSETQ. CDR3 amino acids: CASSLENRVLNTEAFF. The CDR3 DNA reads as TGCGCCAGCAGCCTCGAAAACAGGGTTCTGAACACTGAAGCTTTCTTT.

The table lists this clonotype with a few counts. V gene TRBV12-3 or TRBV12-4 combines with J gene TRBJ1-2; D is unclear. The CDR3 spans 16 residues. With 5 bases removed from V and 0 bases from J, the gap between germline ends came to 16 bases. This CDR3 reads CASSPPIVGANYGYTF. The CDR3 nucleotides are TGTGCCAGCAGTCCCCCCATAGTCGGAGCTAACTATGGCTACACCTTC.

V and J are TRBV30 and TRBJ1-2, with no clear D. CDR3 length: 15 residues. Trimming removed 3 bases at V and 4 bases at J, with 18 bases between. Germline V gene sequence: CDR1 GTSNPN, CDR2 SVGIG (reference sequence). The CDR3 here is CAWSEAGVRFYGYTF. The CDR3 coding sequence is TGTGCCTGGAGCGAAGCTGGTGTCAGATTCTATGGCTACACCTTC.

There are many counts of this clonotype. V and J are TRBV6-1 and TRBJ1-2; no firm D call. Trimming left V 1 base short and J 8 bases short, with 11 bases between. The CDR3 is made up of 13 amino acids. Germline V gene lookup returns CDR1 MNHNS and CDR2 SASEGT. CDR3 nucleotides: TGTGCCAGCAGTGAAGGGCAGCCGGCAGGCTACACCTTC. It yields the protein CASSEGQPAGYTF.

This clonotype showed up many times. The V gene is TRBV6-1, the J gene TRBJ1-5; D remains unclear. The CDR3 totals 15 residues. CDR1 and CDR2 from the germline V gene are MNHNS and SASEGT. The V end lost 6 bases, the J end lost 6 bases, and 18 bases lay between the germline ends. The chain's CDR3 is CASSTTWEGGQPQHF. For the CDR3, the DNA is TGTGCCAGCAGCACCACCTGGGAGGGAGGTCAGCCCCAGCATTTT.

The table lists this clonotype with many counts. This chain joins TRBV18 and TRBJ2-4; tentative D call: TRBD1 (6 bases). This CDR3 is 13 amino acids long. With 2 bases removed from V and 5 bases from J, the gap between germline ends came to 7 bases. Germline CDR1 reads KGHSH; CDR2 reads LQKENI. Written as DNA, the CDR3 is TGTGCCAGCTCACCAAGGACAGAAAACATTCAGTACTTC. The encoded protein is CASSPRTENIQYF.

This clonotype was detected ten times or more. The chain combines TRBV15 with TRBJ2-5, with D possibly matching TRBD2 (6 bases). The V gene's germline CDR1 is LNHNV and CDR2 YYDKDF (reference sequence). With 0 bases removed from V and 4 bases from J, the gap between germline ends came to 18 bases. This CDR3 comprises 17 residues. CDR3 loop: CATSRDLLGGVGETQYF. The CDR3 bases are TGTGCCACCAGCAGAGATCTACTGGGCGGGGTAGGAGAGACCCAGTACTTC.

V is TRBV6-1 and J is TRBJ1-6; D gene ambiguous. This CDR3 contains 15 residues. Per the germline V gene, CDR1 is MNHNS and CDR2 is SASEGT. The germline V and J ends were trimmed by 5 bases and 4 bases, with 12 bases remaining between them. CDR3 DNA sequence: TGTGCCAGCAGTCCTGGAGGAGGATATAATTCACCCCTCCACTTT. Amino acid sequence: CASSPGGGYNSPLHF.

This clonotype was recorded at least ten times. The rearrangement links TRBV20-1 to TRBJ2-5; TRBD2 matches 9 bases. The CDR3 has 14 residues. Germline V CDR1 and CDR2: DFQATT, SNEGSKA (reference sequence). V was clipped by 4 bases and J by 3 bases; unmatched bases: 6. The CDR3 sequence: CSATGRGGEETQYF. The CDR3 DNA sequence: TGCAGTGCTACGGGGCGGGGGGGTGAAGAGACCCAGTACTTC.

This clonotype was found many times. The chain joins TRBV6-5 to TRBJ2-7; D gene uncertain. Germline assignment: CDR1 MNHEY and CDR2 SVGAGI. The CDR3 consists of 13 residues. Trimming pared 7 bases from V and 0 bases from J, leaving 10 bases between. As DNA, the CDR3 is TGTGCCAGCACACCCACCAACTCCTACGAGCAGTACTTC. It yields the protein CASTPTNSYEQYF.

This clonotype was found a few times. The chain has TRBV3-1 and TRBJ1-1; D is ambiguous. Germline CDR1 is LGHDT and CDR2 is YNNKEL (reference sequence). The CDR3 spans 13 residues. V gave up 2 bases and J gave up 7 bases, with 11 bases separating them. The CDR3 DNA is TGTGCCAGCAGCCAAAGCGGTAGAAATGAAGCTTTCTTT. Residues: CASSQSGRNEAFF. Complete variable domain (other parts from reference TRBV3-1 and TRBJ1-1): DTAVSQTPKYLVTQMGNDKSIKCEQNLGHDTMYWYKQDSKKFLKIMFSYNNKELIINETVPNRFSPKSPDKAHLNLHINSLELGDSAVYFCASSQSGRNEAFFGQGTRLTVV.

In the case of this clonotype: A read error may produce the germline difference seen at one junction end. CDR3 sequence (DNA): TGTGTCAGCAGCCCCCACAACTACAAGCAGTACTTC. Translation: CVSSPHNYKQYF. This chain connects TRBV11-2 to TRBJ2-7; the D is unclear. CDR1 is SGHAT, CDR2 FQNNGV, per germline. The CDR3 contains 12 residues.

This clonotype was recorded at least ten times. V is TRBV27 and J is TRBJ1-2, with 7 bases aligning to TRBD1. Germline V CDR1 and CDR2: MNHEY, SMNVEV (reference sequence). CDR3 length: 16 amino acids. V gave up 3 bases and J gave up 5 bases; unmatched junction bases: 12. The CDR3 loop is CASSFSDRLSYYGYTF. CDR3 nucleotide sequence: TGTGCCAGCAGTTTTTCGGACAGGCTAAGTTATTATGGCTACACCTTC.

CDR3 sequence reads: CASNPDRDQYF. CDR3 DNA: TGTGCCAGCAATCCCGACAGGGATCAGTACTTC. This chain joins TRBV6-1 and TRBJ2-7, with 7 bases aligning to TRBD1. CDR3 length equals 11 residues. Germline values: CDR1 MNHNS, CDR2 SASEGT. J lost 10 bases, V lost 7 bases, and 7 bases had no gene match.

This clonotype showed up many times. This chain uses TRBV6-5 with TRBJ1-5; D perhaps matches TRBD1 (6 bases). V was clipped by 0 bases and J by 3 bases, with 15 bases between them. The germline V gene has CDR1 MNHEY and CDR2 SVGAGI. The CDR3 loop spans 17 amino acids. The CDR3 reads CASSYSIVGQPNQPQHF. The DNA of the CDR3 is TGTGCCAGCAGTTACTCGATTGTGGGACAACCCAATCAGCCCCAGCATTTT.